Detailed here is one T cell receptor (beta chain). The data originate from a study of blood T cell repertoires in COVID-19. Study summary: From the United States, Italy and Spain came samples of acute and convalescent COVID-19. Nucleic acid was either cDNA or gDNA, and it came from T cells, B-cell-depleted T cells, or PBMCs.

The trim removed 6 bases at V and 10 bases at J, leaving 13 bases unmatched. The CDR3 has 15 amino acids. Per germline, CDR1 MDHEN and CDR2 SYDVKM. Original handling: Reference gene primer amplification in the assay estimated nucleated cell counts. Profiling relied on immunoSEQ multiplex PCR, and the TCRdb table lists in-frame clones only, not all of them. V, J and clone size are taken as reported in that table, and D and trimming were inferred from the DNA itself. The repertoire includes around 100,000 clones, over 80% of them detected once, and approximately 4.5% sits in the top ten. V and J are TRBV28 and TRBJ1-4; 8 bases are shared with TRBD1. The specimen was peripheral blood. This TCR derives from a woman aged 45-65 years with acute or convalescent COVID-19. The CDR3 loop is CASSNFQGARGKLFF. The DNA for the CDR3 is TGTGCCAGCAGCAACTTCCAGGGGGCGCGAGGAAAACTGTTTTTT.